Here is one T cell receptor (beta chain) with its context. These data belong to a study of blood T cell repertoires in COVID-19. In the study overall: T cells, B-cell-depleted T cells, or PBMCs provided the cDNA or gDNA that served as material.

Per germline, CDR1 DFQATT and CDR2 SNEGSKA (reference sequence). V was clipped by 3 bases and J by 0 bases, with 15 bases between them. The length of the CDR3 is 15 residues. Seattle patients were enrolled while actively infected and followed longitudinally. The repertoire was sequenced with immunoSEQ multiplex PCR; TCRdb's copy has only in-frame clones and lacks some. The sample shows about 170,000 clones, under 95% of them seen only once. The sample consisted of peripheral blood. The receptor was isolated from a man between 18 and 29 years old with COVID-19, enrolled during active disease. The rearrangement joins TRBV20-1 to TRBJ2-7, with D maybe TRBD1 (6 bases). CDR3 in amino acids: CSASPLQGISYEQYF. As DNA, the CDR3 is TGCAGTGCTAGTCCCCTACAGGGAATCTCCTACGAGCAGTACTTC.